This entry is about one T cell receptor (beta chain). The CDR3 length is 18 residues. Looked up from germline, CDR1 is SGHVS and CDR2 is FNYEAQ. V shed 1 base and J shed 1 base, with 19 bases lying between them. Both 60 Vbeta primers and 13 Jbeta primers went into the PCR. In the authors' methods: A follow-up analysis tallied around 80 million unique TCR beta chains, about 10 million shared. Sequenced by immunoSEQ multiplex PCR; TCRdb stores in-frame clones only, minus some. V, J and clone size were drawn from that table, and D and trimming were deduced from the DNA. The sample has 95,000 to 150,000 clones; 80% to 85% are singletons. These data come from a study of cytomegalovirus exposure and HLA in healthy donors. Those who donated were healthy bone marrow donors.

Sequenced input: PBMCs. This receptor was identified in a man aged 25-45 years in good health and CMV-seronegative. The chain recombines TRBV7-6 with TRBJ1-1; D unclear. For the CDR3, the DNA is TGTGCCAGCAGCTTAGAGAGCGAGGGTTTTGGGTCGAACACTGAAGCTTTCTTT. It is translated as CASSLESEGFGSNTEAFF.